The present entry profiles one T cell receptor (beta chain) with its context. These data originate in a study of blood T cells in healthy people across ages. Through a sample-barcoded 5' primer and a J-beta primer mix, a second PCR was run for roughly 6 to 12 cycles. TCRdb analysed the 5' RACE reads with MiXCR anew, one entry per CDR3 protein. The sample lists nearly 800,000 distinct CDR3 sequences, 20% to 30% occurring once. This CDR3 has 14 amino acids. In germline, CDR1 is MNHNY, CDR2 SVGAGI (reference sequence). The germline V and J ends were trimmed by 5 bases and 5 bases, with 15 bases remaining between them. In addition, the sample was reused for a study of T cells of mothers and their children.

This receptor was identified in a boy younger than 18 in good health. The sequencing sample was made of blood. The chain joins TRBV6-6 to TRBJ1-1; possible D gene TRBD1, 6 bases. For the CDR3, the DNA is TGTGCCAGCAGTAACATCCGGGGGCTTACTGAAGCTTTCTTT. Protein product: CASSNIRGLTEAFF.